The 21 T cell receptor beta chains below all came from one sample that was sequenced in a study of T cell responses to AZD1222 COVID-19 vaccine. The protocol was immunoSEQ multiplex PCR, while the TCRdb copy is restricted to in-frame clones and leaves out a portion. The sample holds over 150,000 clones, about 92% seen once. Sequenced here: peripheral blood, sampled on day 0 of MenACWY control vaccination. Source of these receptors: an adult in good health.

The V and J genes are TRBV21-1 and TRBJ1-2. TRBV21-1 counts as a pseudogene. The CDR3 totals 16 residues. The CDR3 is CASSKLVDKAGYGYTF. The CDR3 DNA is TGTGCCAGCAGCAAATTGGTCGACAAGGCGGGCTATGGCTACACCTTC.

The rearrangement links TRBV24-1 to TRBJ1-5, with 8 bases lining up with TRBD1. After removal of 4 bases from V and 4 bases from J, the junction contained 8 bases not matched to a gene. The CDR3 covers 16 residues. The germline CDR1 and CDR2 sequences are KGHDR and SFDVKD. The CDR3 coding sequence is TGTGCCACCAGTGAGGCCGGACAGGGTGGTAATCAGCCCCAGCATTTT. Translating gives CATSEAGQGGNQPQHF.

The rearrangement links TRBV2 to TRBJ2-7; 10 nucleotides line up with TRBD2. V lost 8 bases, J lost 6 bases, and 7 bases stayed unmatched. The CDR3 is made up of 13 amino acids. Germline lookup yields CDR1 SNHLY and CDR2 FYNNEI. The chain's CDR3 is CASSDGTSVEQYF. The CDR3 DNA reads TGTGCCAGCTCGGACGGGACTAGCGTCGAGCAGTACTTC.

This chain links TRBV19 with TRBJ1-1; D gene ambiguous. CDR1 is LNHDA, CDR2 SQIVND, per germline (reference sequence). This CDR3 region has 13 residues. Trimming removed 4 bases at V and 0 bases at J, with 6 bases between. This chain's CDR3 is CASSNTVNTEAFF. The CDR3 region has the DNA TGTGCCAGTAGTAACACGGTGAACACTGAAGCTTTCTTT.

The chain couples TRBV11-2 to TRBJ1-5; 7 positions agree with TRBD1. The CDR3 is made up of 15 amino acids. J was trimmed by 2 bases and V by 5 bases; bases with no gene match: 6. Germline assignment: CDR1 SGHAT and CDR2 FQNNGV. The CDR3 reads CASSRTGDGNQPQHF. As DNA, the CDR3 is TGTGCCAGCAGCCGTACAGGGGATGGCAATCAGCCCCAGCATTTT.

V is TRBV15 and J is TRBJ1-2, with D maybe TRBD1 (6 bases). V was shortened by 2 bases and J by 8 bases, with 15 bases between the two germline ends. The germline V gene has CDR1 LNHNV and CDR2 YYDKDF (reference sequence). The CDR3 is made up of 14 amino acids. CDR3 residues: CATSRRTAGTGYTF. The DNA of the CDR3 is TGTGCCACCAGCAGACGGACAGCAGGGACGGGCTACACCTTC.

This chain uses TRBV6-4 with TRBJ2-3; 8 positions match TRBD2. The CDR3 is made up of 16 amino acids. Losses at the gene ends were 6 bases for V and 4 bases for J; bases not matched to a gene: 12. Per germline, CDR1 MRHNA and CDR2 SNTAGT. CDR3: CASRPEAGEVADTQYF. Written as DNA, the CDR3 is TGTGCCAGCAGGCCAGAAGCGGGAGAGGTCGCAGATACGCAGTATTTT.

As DNA, the CDR3 is TGTGCCAGCAGCCCCGAGCCGGAAGGGAGTATTGAAGGCTACACCTTC. It translates to CASSPEPEGSIEGYTF. V usage is TRBV9 and J usage is TRBJ1-2; D gene ambiguous. V was clipped by 4 bases and J by 8 bases, with 24 bases between them. The germline V gene has CDR1 SGDLS and CDR2 YYNGEE. The CDR3 runs 16 residues. The full variable domain, with the rest looked up from reference TRBV9 and TRBJ1-2, is DSGVTQTPKHLITATGQRVTLRCSPRSGDLSVYWYQQSLDQGLQFLIQYYNGEERAKGNILERFSAQQFPDLHSELNLSSLELGDSALYFCASSPEPEGSIEGYTFGSGTRLTVV.

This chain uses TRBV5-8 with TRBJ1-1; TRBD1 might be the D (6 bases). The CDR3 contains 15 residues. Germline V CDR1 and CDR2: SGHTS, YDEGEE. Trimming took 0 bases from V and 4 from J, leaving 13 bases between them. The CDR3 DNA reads TGTGCCAGCAGCTTGGACAGGGCAAAGGGCACTGAAGCTTTCTTT. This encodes CASSLDRAKGTEAFF.

DNA of the CDR3: TGTGCCTGGGTAGCGGGAGGGCCCACCGGGGAGCTGTTTTTT. It yields the protein CAWVAGGPTGELFF. The genes are TRBV30 and TRBJ2-2; TRBD2 matches at 11 bases. The ends lost 5 bases at V and 4 bases at J; junction bases unmatched: 3. The CDR3 has 14 amino acids. Germline CDR1 GTSNPN, CDR2 SVGIG (reference sequence). Combining the CDR3 with reference TRBV30 and TRBJ2-2 gives the whole variable domain SQTIHQWPATLVQPVGSPLSLECTVEGTSNPNLYWYRQAAGRGLQLLFYSVGIGQISSEVPQNLSASRPQDRQFILSSKKLLLSDSGFYLCAWVAGGPTGELFFGEGSRLTVL.

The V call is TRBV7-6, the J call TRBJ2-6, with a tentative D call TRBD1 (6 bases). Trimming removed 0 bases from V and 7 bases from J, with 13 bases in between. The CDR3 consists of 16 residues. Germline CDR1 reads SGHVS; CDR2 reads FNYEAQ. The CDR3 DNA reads TGTGCCAGCAGCTTAGCCGGGACACTGCCTGCCAACGTCCTGACTTTC. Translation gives CASSLAGTLPANVLTF.

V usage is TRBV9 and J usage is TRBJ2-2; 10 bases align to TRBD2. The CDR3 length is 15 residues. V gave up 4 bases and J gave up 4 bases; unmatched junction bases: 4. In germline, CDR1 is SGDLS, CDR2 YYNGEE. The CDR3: CASSRAGGGTGELFF. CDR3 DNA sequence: TGTGCCAGCAGCCGAGCGGGAGGGGGCACCGGGGAGCTGTTTTTT.

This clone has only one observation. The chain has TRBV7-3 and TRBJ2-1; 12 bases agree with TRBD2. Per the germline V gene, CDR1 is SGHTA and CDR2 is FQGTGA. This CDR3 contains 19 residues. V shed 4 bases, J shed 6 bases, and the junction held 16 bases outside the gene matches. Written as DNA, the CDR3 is TGTGCCAGCAGCTCGAGACGGACTAGCGGGAAATTCGCGGGCAATGAGCAGTTCTTC. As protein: CASSSRRTSGKFAGNEQFF. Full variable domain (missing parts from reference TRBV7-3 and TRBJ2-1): GAGVSQTPSNKVTEKGKYVELRCDPISGHTALYWYRQSLGQGPEFLIYFQGTGAADDSGLPNDRFFAVRPEGSVSTLKIQRTERGDSAVYLCASSSRRTSGKFAGNEQFFGPGTRLTVL.

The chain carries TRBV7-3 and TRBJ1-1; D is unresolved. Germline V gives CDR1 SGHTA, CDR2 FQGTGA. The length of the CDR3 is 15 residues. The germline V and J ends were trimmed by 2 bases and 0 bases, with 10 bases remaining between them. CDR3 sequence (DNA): TGTGCCAGCAGCTTACATCACAGCATGAACACTGAAGCTTTCTTT. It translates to CASSLHHSMNTEAFF. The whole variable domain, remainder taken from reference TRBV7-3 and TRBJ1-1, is GAGVSQTPSNKVTEKGKYVELRCDPISGHTALYWYRQSLGQGPEFLIYFQGTGAADDSGLPNDRFFAVRPEGSVSTLKIQRTERGDSAVYLCASSLHHSMNTEAFFGQGTRLTVV.

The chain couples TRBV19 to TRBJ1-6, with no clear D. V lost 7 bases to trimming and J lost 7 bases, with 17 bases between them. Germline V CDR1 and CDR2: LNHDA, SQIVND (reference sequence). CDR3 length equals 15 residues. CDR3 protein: CASTPTGLENSPLHF. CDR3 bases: TGTGCCAGTACCCCGACGGGTTTGGAGAATTCACCCCTCCACTTT.

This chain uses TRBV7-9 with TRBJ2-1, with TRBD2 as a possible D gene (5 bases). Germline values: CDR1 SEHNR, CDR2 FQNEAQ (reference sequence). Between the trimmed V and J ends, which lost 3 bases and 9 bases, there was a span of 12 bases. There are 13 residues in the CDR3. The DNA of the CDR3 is TGTGCCAGCAGCTTTTCGGAGGACGGTGAGCAGTTCTTC. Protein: CASSFSEDGEQFF.

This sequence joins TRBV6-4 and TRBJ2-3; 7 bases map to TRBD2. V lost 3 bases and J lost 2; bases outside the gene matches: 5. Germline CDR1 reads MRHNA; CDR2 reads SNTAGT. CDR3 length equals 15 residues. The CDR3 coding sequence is TGTGCCAGCAGTGAAGGGCTAGCGGACACAGATACGCAGTATTTT. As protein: CASSEGLADTDTQYF.

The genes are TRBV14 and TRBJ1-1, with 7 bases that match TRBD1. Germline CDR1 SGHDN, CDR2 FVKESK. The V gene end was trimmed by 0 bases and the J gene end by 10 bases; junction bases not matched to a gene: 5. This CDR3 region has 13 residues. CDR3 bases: TGTGCCAGCAGCCAAGAGACAAGGACAGGAGCTTTCTTT. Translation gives CASSQETRTGAFF.

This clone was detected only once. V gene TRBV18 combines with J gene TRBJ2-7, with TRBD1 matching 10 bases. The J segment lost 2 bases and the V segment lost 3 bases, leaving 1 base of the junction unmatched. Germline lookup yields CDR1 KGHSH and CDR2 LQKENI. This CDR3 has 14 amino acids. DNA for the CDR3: TGTGCCAGCTCACCGGGGACAGGGGCCTACGAGCAGTACTTC. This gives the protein CASSPGTGAYEQYF.

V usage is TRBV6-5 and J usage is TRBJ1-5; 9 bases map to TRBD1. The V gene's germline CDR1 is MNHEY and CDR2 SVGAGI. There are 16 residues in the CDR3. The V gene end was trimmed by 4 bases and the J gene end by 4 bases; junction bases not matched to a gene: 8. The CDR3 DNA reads TGTGCCAGCAGTTCTACCGGGACAGGGAGGAATCAGCCCCAGCATTTT. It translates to CASSSTGTGRNQPQHF.

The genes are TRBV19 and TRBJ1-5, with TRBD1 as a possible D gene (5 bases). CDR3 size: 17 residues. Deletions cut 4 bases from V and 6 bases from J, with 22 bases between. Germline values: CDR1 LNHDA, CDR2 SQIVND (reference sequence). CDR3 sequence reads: CASSTPTGTMTRQPQHF. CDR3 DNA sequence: TGTGCCAGTAGTACCCCTACCGGGACGATGACGCGTCAGCCCCAGCATTTT.